Each of the 13 T cell receptor beta chains below was sequenced from the same sample in a study of cytomegalovirus exposure and HLA in healthy donors. The PCR made use of 60 Vbeta and 13 Jbeta primers. Method: immunoSEQ multiplex PCR; TCRdb's copy keeps in-frame clones and lacks some. The top ten hold roughly 7.7% of the sample, which has some 140,000 clones, around 79% seen once. The sample consisted of PBMCs. The source is a man aged 25-40 years in good health and CMV-seropositive.

The rearrangement links TRBV20-1 to TRBJ2-7; no reliable D call. The V end was cut by 2 bases, the J end by 3 bases, with 5 bases between. This CDR3 spans 11 amino acids. CDR1 is DFQATT and CDR2 is SNEGSKA in the germline V gene (reference sequence). The CDR3 DNA is TGCAGTGCTAGACTGAGCTACGAGCAGTACTTC. Translated: CSARLSYEQYF.

The V call is TRBV11-2, the J call TRBJ1-1; D might be TRBD1 (6 bases). CDR3 length: 14 amino acids. From germline, CDR1 is SGHAT and CDR2 FQNNGV. V lost 0 bases and J lost 5, with 10 bases in between. CDR3 DNA sequence: TGTGCCAGCAGCTTAGACCAGGGGTGGACTGAAGCTTTCTTT. Amino acid sequence: CASSLDQGWTEAFF.

This chain joins TRBV14 and TRBJ1-2; TRBD1 agrees at 10 bases. The ends lost 0 bases at V and 7 bases at J; junction bases unmatched: 2. This CDR3 comprises 14 residues. Germline values: CDR1 SGHDN, CDR2 FVKESK. CDR3 bases: TGTGCCAGCAGCCAAGATCGGGACAGGGGTGGCTACACCTTC. It encodes CASSQDRDRGGYTF.

This sequence joins TRBV7-3 and TRBJ2-2, with TRBD2 matching 13 bases. Germline loops: CDR1 SGHTA, CDR2 FQGTGA. The CDR3 is made up of 18 amino acids. The J segment lost 1 base and the V segment lost 4 bases, leaving 6 bases of the junction unmatched. Written as DNA, the CDR3 is TGTGCCAGCAGCTCGGGACTAGCGGGACTCCGGAACACCGGGGAGCTGTTTTTT. It encodes CASSSGLAGLRNTGELFF.

The chain is built from TRBV27 and TRBJ1-6; D is perhaps TRBD1 (6 bases). The CDR3 totals 13 residues. The germline V gene encodes CDR1 MNHEY and CDR2 SMNVEV (reference sequence). The V and J ends lost 9 bases and 6 bases respectively, with 12 bases between them. Written as DNA, the CDR3 is TGTGCCAGTGGGACACCCCCTAATTCACCCCTCCACTTT. As protein: CASGTPPNSPLHF.

The chain recombines TRBV6-5 with TRBJ2-2; 7 bases match TRBD1. After removal of 5 bases from V and 0 bases from J, the junction contained 3 bases not matched to a gene. Germline assignment: CDR1 MNHEY and CDR2 SVGAGI. This CDR3 has 15 residues. In nucleotides, the CDR3 is TGTGCCAGCAGTGGGGGACAGCCGAACACCGGGGAGCTGTTTTTT. Translated: CASSGGQPNTGELFF.

V gene TRBV7-2 combines with J gene TRBJ1-4, with 7 bases that match TRBD1. Germline lookup yields CDR1 SGHTA and CDR2 FQGNSA. Trimming took 4 bases from V and 4 from J; bases not matched to a gene: 3. The CDR3 is 14 amino acids. The CDR3 here is CASSSNRGNEKLFF. CDR3 bases: TGTGCCAGCAGCTCCAACAGGGGTAATGAAAAACTGTTTTTT.

The chain has TRBV7-2 and TRBJ2-2; tentative D call: TRBD1 (5 bases). With 4 bases removed from V and 6 bases from J, the gap between germline ends came to 15 bases. Germline CDR1 SGHTA, CDR2 FQGNSA. This CDR3 contains 15 residues. The CDR3 nucleotides read TGTGCCAGCAGCTCCCGACAGTGGAAAGCCGGGGAGCTGTTTTTT. Translated: CASSSRQWKAGELFF.

The chain employs TRBV15 and TRBJ1-2; 10 positions match TRBD1. The CDR3 covers 16 residues. Germline loops: CDR1 LNHNV, CDR2 YYDKDF (reference sequence). Trimming removed 2 bases from V and 5 bases from J; junction bases left unmatched: 8. Here the CDR3 DNA reads TGTGCCACCAGCAGATCCCGGGACAGGGGAGGGTATGGCTACACCTTC. Translated: CATSRSRDRGGYGYTF.

The genes are TRBV4-3 and TRBJ2-2; weak D call: TRBD1 (5 bases). V lost 1 base and J 2 bases, leaving 8 bases between the germline ends. Germline V gives CDR1 LGHNA, CDR2 YSLEER. The CDR3 extends over 15 amino acids. CDR3 DNA sequence: TGCGCCAGCAGCCAAGGGACATCTAACACCGGGGAGCTGTTTTTT. Its protein is CASSQGTSNTGELFF.

The rearrangement uses TRBV9 and TRBJ2-5, with TRBD2 identical over 15 bases. Germline loops: CDR1 SGDLS, CDR2 YYNGEE. The CDR3 consists of 15 residues. Losses at the gene ends were 4 bases for V and 7 bases for J; bases not matched to a gene: 5. CDR3: CASSPWTSGGGTQYF. The CDR3 DNA sequence: TGTGCCAGCAGCCCCTGGACTAGCGGGGGGGGGACCCAGTACTTC. Based on the CDR3 plus reference TRBV9 and TRBJ2-5, the full variable domain is DSGVTQTPKHLITATGQRVTLRCSPRSGDLSVYWYQQSLDQGLQFLIQYYNGEERAKGNILERFSAQQFPDLHSELNLSSLELGDSALYFCASSPWTSGGGTQYFGPGTRLLVL.

This chain uses TRBV27 with TRBJ2-3; D is uncertain. CDR3 length equals 17 residues. V lost 2 bases to trimming and J lost 1 base, with 16 bases between them. Germline V lookup: CDR1 MNHEY, CDR2 SMNVEV (reference sequence). The CDR3 region is CASSLRPLRSGTDTQYF. The DNA of the CDR3 is TGTGCCAGCAGTTTACGGCCGCTGAGGTCGGGCACAGATACGCAGTATTTT.

This clone was observed a few times. The rearrangement links TRBV7-6 to TRBJ2-5, with 7 positions matching TRBD1. This CDR3 is 13 amino acids long. With V trimmed by 5 bases and J by 2 bases, 2 bases remained unmatched. Per germline, CDR1 SGHVS and CDR2 FNYEAQ. CDR3 nucleotide sequence: TGTGCCAGCAGCCGGGGACAGCAAGAGACCCAGTACTTC. Translating gives CASSRGQQETQYF.